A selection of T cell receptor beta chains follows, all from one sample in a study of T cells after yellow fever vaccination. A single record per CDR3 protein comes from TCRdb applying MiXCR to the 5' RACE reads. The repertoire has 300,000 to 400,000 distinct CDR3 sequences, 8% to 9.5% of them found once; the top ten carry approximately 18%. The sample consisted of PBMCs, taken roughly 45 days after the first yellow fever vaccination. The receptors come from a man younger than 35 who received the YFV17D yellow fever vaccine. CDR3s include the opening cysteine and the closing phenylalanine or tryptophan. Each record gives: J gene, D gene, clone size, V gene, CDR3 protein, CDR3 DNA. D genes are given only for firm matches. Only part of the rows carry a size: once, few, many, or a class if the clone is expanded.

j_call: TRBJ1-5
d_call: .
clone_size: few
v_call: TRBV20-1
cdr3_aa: CSAREGGHQPQHF
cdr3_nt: TGCAGTGCTAGGGAGGGAGGACACCAGCCCCAGCATTTT

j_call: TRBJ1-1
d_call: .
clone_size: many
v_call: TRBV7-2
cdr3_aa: CASSSGLNTEAFF
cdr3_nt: TGTGCCAGCAGCTCGGGATTGAACACTGAAGCTTTCTTT

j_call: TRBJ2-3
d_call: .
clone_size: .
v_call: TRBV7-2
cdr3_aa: CASSLSGVTDTQYF
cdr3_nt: TGTGCCAGCAGCTTATCCGGGGTCACAGATACGCAGTATTTT

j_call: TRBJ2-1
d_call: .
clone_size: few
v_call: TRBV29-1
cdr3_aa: CSVVEPGIHNEQFF
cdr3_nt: TGCAGCGTTGTGGAACCAGGAATACACAATGAGCAGTTCTTC

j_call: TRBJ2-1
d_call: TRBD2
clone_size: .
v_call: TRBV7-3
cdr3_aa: CASSSRTSGGRNEQFF
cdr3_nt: TGTGCCAGCAGCTCTAGGACTAGCGGGGGTAGGAATGAGCAGTTCTTC

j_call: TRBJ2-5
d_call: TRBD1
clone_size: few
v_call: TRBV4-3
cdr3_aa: CASSHRFVEDREETQYF
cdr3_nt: TGCGCCAGCAGCCATCGCTTCGTAGAGGACAGGGAGGAGACCCAGTACTTC

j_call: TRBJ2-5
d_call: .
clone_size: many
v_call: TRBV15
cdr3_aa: CATSREGQGPREETQYF
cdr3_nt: TGTGCCACCAGCAGAGAGGGGCAGGGCCCCCGAGAAGAGACCCAGTACTTC

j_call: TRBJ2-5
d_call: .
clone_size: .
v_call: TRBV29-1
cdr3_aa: CSVEDQETQYF
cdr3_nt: TGCAGCGTTGAGGACCAAGAGACCCAGTACTTC

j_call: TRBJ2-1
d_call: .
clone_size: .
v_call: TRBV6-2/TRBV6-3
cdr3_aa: CASSQVFNEQFF
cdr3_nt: TGTGCCAGCAGTCAAGTATTCAATGAGCAGTTCTTC

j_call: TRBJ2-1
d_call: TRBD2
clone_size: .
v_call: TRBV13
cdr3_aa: CASSPMTSGEEFF
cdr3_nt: TGTGCCAGCAGCCCCATGACTAGCGGGGAGGAGTTCTTC

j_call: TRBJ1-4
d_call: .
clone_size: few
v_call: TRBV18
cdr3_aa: CASSPRGSSNEKLFF
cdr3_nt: TGTGCCAGCTCACCTAGGGGGTCGAGTAATGAAAAACTGTTTTTT

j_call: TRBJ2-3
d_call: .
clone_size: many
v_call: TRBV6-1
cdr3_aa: CASGGLGADTQYF
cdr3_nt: TGTGCCAGCGGGGGGCTAGGCGCAGATACGCAGTATTTT

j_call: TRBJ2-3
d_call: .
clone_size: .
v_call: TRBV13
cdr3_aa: CASSFGLPEDWGTDTQYF
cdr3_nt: TGTGCCAGCAGCTTCGGGCTCCCCGAGGACTGGGGCACAGATACGCAGTATTTT

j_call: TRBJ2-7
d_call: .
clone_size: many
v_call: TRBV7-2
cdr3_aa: CASSLVPGVSYEQYF
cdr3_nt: TGTGCCAGCAGCTTAGTACCAGGAGTTTCATACGAGCAGTACTTC

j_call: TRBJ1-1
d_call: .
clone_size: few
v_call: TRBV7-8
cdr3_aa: CASSFLAAEAFF
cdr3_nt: TGTGCCAGCAGCTTTTTGGCAGCTGAAGCTTTCTTT

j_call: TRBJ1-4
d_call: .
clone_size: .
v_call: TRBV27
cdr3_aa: CASSFPGRGEKLFF
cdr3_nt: TGTGCCAGCAGTTTTCCAGGGCGAGGCGAAAAACTGTTTTTT

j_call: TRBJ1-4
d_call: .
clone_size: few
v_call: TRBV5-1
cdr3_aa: CASSLGPINEKLFF
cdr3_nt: TGCGCCAGCAGCTTAGGACCGATCAATGAAAAACTGTTTTTT

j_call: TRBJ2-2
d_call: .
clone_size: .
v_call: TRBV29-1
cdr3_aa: CSVMGRLPGELFF
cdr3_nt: TGCAGCGTAATGGGCAGGTTACCCGGGGAGCTGTTTTTT

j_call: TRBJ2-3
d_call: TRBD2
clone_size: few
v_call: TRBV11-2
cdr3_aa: CASSFTPRTSGGPSTDTQYF
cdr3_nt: TGTGCCAGCAGCTTTACCCCCAGGACTAGCGGGGGGCCCAGCACAGATACGCAGTATTTT

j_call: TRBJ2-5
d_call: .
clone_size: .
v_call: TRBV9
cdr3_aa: CASSVRDGRGETQYF
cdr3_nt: TGTGCCAGCAGCGTACGGGACGGACGCGGGGAGACCCAGTACTTC

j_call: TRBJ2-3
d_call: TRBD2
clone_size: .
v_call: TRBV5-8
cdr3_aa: CASSTGLATDTQYF
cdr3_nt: TGTGCCAGCAGCACCGGACTAGCCACAGATACGCAGTATTTT

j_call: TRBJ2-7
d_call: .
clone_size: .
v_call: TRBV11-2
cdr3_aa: CASSSGAGSSNEQYF
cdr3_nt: TGTGCCAGCAGCTCGGGTGCTGGTAGCTCCAACGAGCAGTACTTC

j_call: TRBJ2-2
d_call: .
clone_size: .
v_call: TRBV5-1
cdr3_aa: CASSLRTTRPNTGELFF
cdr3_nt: TGCGCCAGCAGCTTAAGGACTACCCGCCCGAACACCGGGGAGCTGTTTTTT

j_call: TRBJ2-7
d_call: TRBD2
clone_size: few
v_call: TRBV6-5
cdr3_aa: CASSYAGDEQYF
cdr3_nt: TGTGCCAGCAGTTACGCGGGGGACGAGCAGTACTTC

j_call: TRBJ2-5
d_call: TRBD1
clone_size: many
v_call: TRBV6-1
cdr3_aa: CASSPGQGQSQYF
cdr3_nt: TGTGCCAGCAGCCCCGGACAGGGCCAGTCCCAGTACTTC

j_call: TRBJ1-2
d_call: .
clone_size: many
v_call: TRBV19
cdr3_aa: CASRPGDYGYTF
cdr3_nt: TGTGCCAGTAGACCAGGGGACTATGGCTACACCTTC

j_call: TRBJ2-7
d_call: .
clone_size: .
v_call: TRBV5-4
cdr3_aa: CASSFINEQYF
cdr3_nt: TGTGCCAGCAGCTTTATCAACGAGCAGTACTTC

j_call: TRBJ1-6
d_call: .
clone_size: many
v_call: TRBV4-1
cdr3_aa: CASSQAGAPLHF
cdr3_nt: TGCGCCAGCAGCCAAGCTGGCGCACCCCTCCACTTT

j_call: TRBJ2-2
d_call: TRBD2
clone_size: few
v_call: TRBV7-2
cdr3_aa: CATSGGPNTGELFF
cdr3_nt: TGTGCCACCAGCGGGGGCCCGAACACCGGGGAGCTGTTTTTT

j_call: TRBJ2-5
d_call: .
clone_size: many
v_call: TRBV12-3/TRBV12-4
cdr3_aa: CASSPRPQETQYF
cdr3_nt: TGTGCCAGCAGCCCACGGCCGCAAGAGACCCAGTACTTC

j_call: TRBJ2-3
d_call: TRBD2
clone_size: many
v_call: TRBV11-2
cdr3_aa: CASSPRGGAEADTQYF
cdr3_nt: TGTGCCAGCAGCCCCCGGGGGGGGGCGGAGGCAGATACGCAGTATTTT

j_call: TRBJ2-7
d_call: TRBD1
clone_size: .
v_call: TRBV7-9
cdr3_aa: CASSKSGGEQYF
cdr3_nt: TGTGCCAGCAGCAAATCAGGGGGCGAGCAGTACTTC

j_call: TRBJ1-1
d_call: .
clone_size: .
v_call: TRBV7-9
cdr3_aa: CASSLAQGGNTEAFF
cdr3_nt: TGTGCCAGCAGCTTAGCGCAAGGGGGGAACACTGAAGCTTTCTTT

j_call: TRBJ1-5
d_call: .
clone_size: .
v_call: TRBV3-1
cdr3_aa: CASSPSSRQPQHF
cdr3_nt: TGTGCCAGCAGCCCTTCCAGCAGGCAGCCCCAGCATTTT

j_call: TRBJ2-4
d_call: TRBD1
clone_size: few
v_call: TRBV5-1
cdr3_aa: CASSRDRDQLAKNIQYF
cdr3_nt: TGCGCCAGCAGCCGGGACAGGGACCAACTAGCCAAAAACATTCAGTACTTC

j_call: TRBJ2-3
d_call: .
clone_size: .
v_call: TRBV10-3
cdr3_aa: CALSAPDREGDTQYF
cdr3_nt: TGTGCCCTCTCGGCCCCGGACAGGGAGGGGGATACGCAGTATTTT

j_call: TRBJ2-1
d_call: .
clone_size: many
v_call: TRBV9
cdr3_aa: CASSVASARDNEQFF
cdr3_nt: TGTGCCAGCAGCGTAGCTTCCGCCCGGGACAATGAGCAGTTCTTC

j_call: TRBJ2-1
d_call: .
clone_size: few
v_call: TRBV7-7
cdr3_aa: CASSPDRSLYNEQFF
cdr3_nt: TGTGCCAGCAGCCCTGACAGATCCCTATACAATGAGCAGTTCTTC

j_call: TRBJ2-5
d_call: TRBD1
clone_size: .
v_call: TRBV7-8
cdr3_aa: CASSFRTGERETQYF
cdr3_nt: TGTGCCAGCAGCTTCAGGACAGGGGAGCGGGAGACCCAGTACTTC

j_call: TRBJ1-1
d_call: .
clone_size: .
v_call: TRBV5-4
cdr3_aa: CASSLVGVETEAFF
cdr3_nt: TGTGCCAGCAGCTTGGTAGGGGTAGAGACTGAAGCTTTCTTT

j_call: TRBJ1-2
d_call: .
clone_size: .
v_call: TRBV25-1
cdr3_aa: CASSAHRDMDGYTF
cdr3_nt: TGTGCCAGCAGTGCCCACAGGGATATGGATGGCTACACCTTC

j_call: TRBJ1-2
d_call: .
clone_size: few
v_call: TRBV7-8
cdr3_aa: CASSLGADGYTF
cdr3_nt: TGTGCCAGCAGCTTAGGGGCCGATGGCTACACCTTC

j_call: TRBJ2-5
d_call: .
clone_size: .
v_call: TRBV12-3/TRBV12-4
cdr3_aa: CASAGKTQYF
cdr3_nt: TGTGCCAGCGCTGGGAAGACCCAGTACTTC

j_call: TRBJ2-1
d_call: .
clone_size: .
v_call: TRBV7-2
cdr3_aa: CASSFPGSVISYNEQFF
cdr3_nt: TGTGCCAGCAGCTTCCCGGGTAGCGTGATCTCCTACAATGAGCAGTTCTTC

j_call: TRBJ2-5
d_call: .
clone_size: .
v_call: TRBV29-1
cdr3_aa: CSVFRTPTGETQYF
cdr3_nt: TGCAGCGTTTTTCGGACGCCGACAGGCGAGACCCAGTACTTC

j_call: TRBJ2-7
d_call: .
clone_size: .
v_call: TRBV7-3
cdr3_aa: CASSLLRGGAYEQYF
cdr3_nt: TGTGCCAGCAGCTTACTAAGGGGTGGGGCCTACGAGCAGTACTTC

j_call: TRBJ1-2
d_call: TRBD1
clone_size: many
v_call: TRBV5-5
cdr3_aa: CASSPKTGQAYYGYTF
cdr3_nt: TGTGCCAGCAGCCCGAAGACGGGACAGGCATACTATGGCTACACCTTC

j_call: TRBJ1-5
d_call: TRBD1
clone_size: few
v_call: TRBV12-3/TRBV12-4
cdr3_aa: CASSLTGSRNQPQHF
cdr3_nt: TGTGCCAGCAGCCTGACAGGGTCTCGCAATCAGCCCCAGCATTTT

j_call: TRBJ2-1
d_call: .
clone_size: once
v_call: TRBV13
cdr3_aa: CASEGQRANEQFF
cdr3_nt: TGTGCCAGTGAAGGACAGCGGGCAAATGAGCAGTTCTTC

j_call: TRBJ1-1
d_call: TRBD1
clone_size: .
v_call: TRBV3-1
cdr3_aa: CASSQGQLSAFF
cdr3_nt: TGTGCCAGCAGCCAGGGACAGCTGTCAGCTTTCTTT

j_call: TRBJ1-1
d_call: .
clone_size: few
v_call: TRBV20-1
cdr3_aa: CSASRAAKEAFF
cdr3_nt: TGCAGTGCAAGCCGGGCCGCTAAAGAAGCTTTCTTT

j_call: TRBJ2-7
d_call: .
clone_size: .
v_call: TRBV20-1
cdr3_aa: CSARAGVTYEQYF
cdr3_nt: TGCAGTGCTAGAGCAGGGGTCACCTACGAGCAGTACTTC

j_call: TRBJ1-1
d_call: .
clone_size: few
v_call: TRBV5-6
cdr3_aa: CASSLAGVSEAFF
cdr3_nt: TGTGCCAGCAGCTTGGCAGGGGTTAGTGAAGCTTTCTTT